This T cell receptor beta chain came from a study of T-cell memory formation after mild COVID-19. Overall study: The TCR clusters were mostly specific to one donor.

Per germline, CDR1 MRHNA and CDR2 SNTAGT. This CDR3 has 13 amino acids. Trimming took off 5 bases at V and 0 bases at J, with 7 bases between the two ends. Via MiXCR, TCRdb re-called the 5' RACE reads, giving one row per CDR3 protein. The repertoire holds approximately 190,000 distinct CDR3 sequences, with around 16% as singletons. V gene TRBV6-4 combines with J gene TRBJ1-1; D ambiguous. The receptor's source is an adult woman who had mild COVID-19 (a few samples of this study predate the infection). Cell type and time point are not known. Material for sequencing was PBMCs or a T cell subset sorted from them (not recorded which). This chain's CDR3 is CASSRFMNTEAFF. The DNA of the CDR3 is TGTGCCAGCAGTCGATTCATGAACACTGAAGCTTTCTTT.